The sequence of this T cell receptor beta chain was determined in a study of vaccination and CD4 T cells after COVID-19. Across the whole study: Overlapping SARS-CoV-2, HCoV-NL63, HCoV-OC43 and HCoV-229E spike peptides stimulated the cells.

Notes on the study in general: The great majority, 304 of 307 vaccine-specific clones, proved spike mono-reactive in convalescent patients. Only after vaccination were a median roughly 90% of convalescents' reactive clones seen.

The junction had 7 bases not matched to a gene; V was cut back by 5 bases and J by 10 bases. The CDR3 runs to 15 residues. Per germline, CDR1 MNHNS and CDR2 SASEGT. Concerning this clonotype: The antigen is not known.

Cultured CD4+ T cell DNA was sequenced using the Oncomine TCR Beta short-read assay. TCRdb re-analysed the PCR reads in MiXCR, keeping a single row per CDR3 protein. This sample yields under 20,000 distinct CDR3 sequences, of which 44% are seen a single time; around a sixth belongs to the top ten. Time point described: late sampling 161 to 241 days after vaccination in a few convalescent patients. Treatment denoted: roughly ten-day PBMC culture with coronavirus spike peptide pools or control peptides (ViraFEST assay). Per-well cultures of roughly 2 million PBMCs received roughly 9.3 IU/ml IL-2 and 10 ug/ml peptide pools.

The receptor comes from a human donor who had recovered from COVID-19. This chain links TRBV6-1 with TRBJ2-1, with TRBD2 identical over 14 bases. Material: CD4+ T cells from blood, cultured in vitro, obtained about 7 months after SARS-CoV-2 vaccination. CDR3 protein: CASSLTSGGAGEQFF. The CDR3 nucleotides are TGTGCCAGCAGTCTGACTAGCGGGGGGGCAGGGGAGCAGTTCTTC.